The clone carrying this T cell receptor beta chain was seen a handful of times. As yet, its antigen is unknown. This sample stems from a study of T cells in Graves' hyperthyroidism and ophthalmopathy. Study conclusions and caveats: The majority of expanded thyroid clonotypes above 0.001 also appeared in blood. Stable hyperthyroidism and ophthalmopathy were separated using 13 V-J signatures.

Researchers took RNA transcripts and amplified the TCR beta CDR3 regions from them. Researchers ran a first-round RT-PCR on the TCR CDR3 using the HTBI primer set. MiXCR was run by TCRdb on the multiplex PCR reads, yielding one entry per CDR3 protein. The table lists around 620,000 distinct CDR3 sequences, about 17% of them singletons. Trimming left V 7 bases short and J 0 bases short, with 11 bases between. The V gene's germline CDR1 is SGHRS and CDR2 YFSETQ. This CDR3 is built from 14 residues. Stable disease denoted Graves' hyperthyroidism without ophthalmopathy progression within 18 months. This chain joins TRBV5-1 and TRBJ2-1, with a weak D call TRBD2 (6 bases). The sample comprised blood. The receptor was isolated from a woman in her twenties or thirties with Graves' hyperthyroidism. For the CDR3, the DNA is TGCGCCAGCGCTAGCGCGAGCTCCTACAATGAGCAGTTCTTC. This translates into CASASASSYNEQFF. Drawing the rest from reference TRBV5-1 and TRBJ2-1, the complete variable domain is KAGVTQTPRYLIKTRGQQVTLSCSPISGHRSVSWYQQTPGQGLQFLFEYFSETQRNKGNFPGRFSGRQFSNSRSEMNVSTLELGDSALYLCASASASSYNEQFFGPGTRLTVL.